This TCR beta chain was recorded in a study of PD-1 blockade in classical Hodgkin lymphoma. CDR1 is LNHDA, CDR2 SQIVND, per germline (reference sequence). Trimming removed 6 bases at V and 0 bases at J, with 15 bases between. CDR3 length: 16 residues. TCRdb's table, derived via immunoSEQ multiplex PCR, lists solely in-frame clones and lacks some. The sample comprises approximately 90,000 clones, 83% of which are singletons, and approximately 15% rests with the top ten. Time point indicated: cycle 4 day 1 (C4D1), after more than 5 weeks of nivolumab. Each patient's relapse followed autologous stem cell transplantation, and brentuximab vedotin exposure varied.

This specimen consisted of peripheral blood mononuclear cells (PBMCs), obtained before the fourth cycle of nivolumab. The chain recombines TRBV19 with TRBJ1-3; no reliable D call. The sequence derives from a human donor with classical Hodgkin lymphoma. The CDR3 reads CASRLSGSFSGNTIYF. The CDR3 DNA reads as TGTGCCAGTAGACTCTCTGGGTCTTTCTCTGGAAACACCATATATTTT. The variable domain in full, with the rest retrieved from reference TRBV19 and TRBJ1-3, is DGGITQSPKYLFRKEGQNVTLSCEQNLNHDAMYWYRQDPGQGLRLIYYSQIVNDFQKGDIAEGYSVSREKKESFPLTVTSAQKNPTAFYLCASRLSGSFSGNTIYFGEGSWLTVV.